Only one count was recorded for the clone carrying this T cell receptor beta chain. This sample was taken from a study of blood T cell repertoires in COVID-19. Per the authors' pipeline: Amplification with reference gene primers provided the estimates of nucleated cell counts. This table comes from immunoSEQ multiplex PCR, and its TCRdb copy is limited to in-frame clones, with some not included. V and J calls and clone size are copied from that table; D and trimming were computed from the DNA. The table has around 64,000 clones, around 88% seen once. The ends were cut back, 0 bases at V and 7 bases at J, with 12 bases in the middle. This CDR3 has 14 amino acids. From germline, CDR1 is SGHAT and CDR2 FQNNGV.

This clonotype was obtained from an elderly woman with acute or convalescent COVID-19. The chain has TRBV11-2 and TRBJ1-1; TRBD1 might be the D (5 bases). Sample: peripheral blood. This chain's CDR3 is CASSLDLAGGEAFF. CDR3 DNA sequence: TGTGCCAGCAGCTTAGATTTGGCGGGGGGTGAAGCTTTCTTT. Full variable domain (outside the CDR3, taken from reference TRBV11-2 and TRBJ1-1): EAGVAQSPRYKIIEKRQSVAFWCNPISGHATLYWYQQILGQGPKLLIQFQNNGVVDDSQLPKDRFSAERLKGVDSTLKIQPAKLEDSAVYLCASSLDLAGGEAFFGQGTRLTVV.